The 26 T cell receptor beta chains below all came from one sample that was sequenced in a study of yellow fever vaccine responses in identical twins. Each CDR3 protein is one row after TCRdb ran MiXCR on the RT-PCR reads. Of about 4,700 distinct CDR3 sequences listed, over 85% were seen once; the top ten hold approximately 2.1%. This material consisted of T cells from blood (PBMCs), unsorted or a sorted subset (not recorded which), taken before or after yellow fever vaccination (not recorded which). The receptor source for this set is a woman younger than 35 who received the yellow fever vaccine.

The genes are TRBV12-3 or TRBV12-4 and TRBJ2-7, with 8 bases identical to TRBD1. This CDR3 has 14 amino acids. V was clipped by 5 bases and J by 3 bases; unmatched bases: 6. In DNA form, the CDR3 reads TGTGCCAGCAGTAAGACAGGGGACATCTACGAGCAGTACTTC. This sequence encodes CASSKTGDIYEQYF.

The rearrangement uses TRBV5-1 and TRBJ1-3, with TRBD1 matching 10 bases. The CDR3 has 15 residues. CDR1 and CDR2 from the germline V gene are SGHRS and YFSETQ. Trimming at V came to 4 bases and at J to 7 bases, leaving 8 bases not matched to a gene. CDR3 bases: TGCGCCAGCAGCCCCGGCCCGGGACAGGGGAACACCATATATTTT. As protein: CASSPGPGQGNTIYF.

With regard to this clonotype: An end of the junction does not agree with germline; a read error may underlie this. This chain uses TRBV7-7 with TRBJ2-7, with 7 bases fitting TRBD1. This CDR3 region has 11 residues. In germline, CDR1 is SSHAT, CDR2 FNYEAQ (reference sequence). The CDR3 region is CASSSGGEQYF. CDR3 coding DNA: TGTGCTAGCAGCTCAGGGGGTGAGCAGTACTTC.

The genes are TRBV5-1 and TRBJ2-7; D is tentatively TRBD1 or TRBD2 (5 bases each). This CDR3 has 15 amino acids. Germline V gives CDR1 SGHRS, CDR2 YFSETQ. Deletions cut 2 bases from V and 0 bases from J, with 12 bases between. The CDR3 reads CASSLIGGSSYEQYF. CDR3 nucleotide sequence: TGCGCCAGCAGCTTAATTGGGGGAAGCTCCTACGAGCAGTACTTC.

This rearrangement joins TRBV11-3 to TRBJ1-1; no definite D call. The germline V gene encodes CDR1 SGHNT and CDR2 YENEEA. The CDR3 is 13 residues long. V lost 2 bases to trimming and J lost 1 base, with 5 bases between them. The CDR3 DNA reads TGTGCCAGCAGCTTATCCGAGAACACTGAAGCTTTCTTT. This gives the protein CASSLSENTEAFF.

CDR3 amino acids: CASSATGSNAETQYF. The CDR3 bases are TGTGCCAGCAGTGCCACAGGGAGTAACGCGGAGACCCAGTACTTC. The gene calls are TRBV12-3 or TRBV12-4 and TRBJ2-5; tentatively, D is TRBD1 (6 bases). V shed 5 bases and J shed 5 bases, with 18 bases lying between them. CDR3 length: 15 residues.

The chain has TRBV20-1 and TRBJ1-5; D is unclear. CDR1 and CDR2 from the germline V gene are DFQATT and SNEGSKA (reference sequence). V was pared by 0 bases and J by 3 bases, with 12 bases between. The length of the CDR3 is 15 residues. Here the CDR3 reads CSAREFGEPNQPQHF. The CDR3 DNA follows: TGCAGTGCTAGAGAATTCGGGGAACCCAATCAGCCCCAGCATTTT.

V gene TRBV4-3 combines with J gene TRBJ2-1; 8 positions agree with TRBD2. The V and J ends lost 0 bases and 4 bases, in that order; junction bases with no gene match: 11. CDR3 length equals 18 residues. The germline V gene has CDR1 LGHNA and CDR2 YSLEER. Here the CDR3 reads CASSQDFFSGTLYNEQFF. The CDR3 DNA is TGCGCCAGCAGCCAAGACTTCTTTAGCGGGACCTTATACAATGAGCAGTTCTTC.

The V call is TRBV23-1, the J call TRBJ2-2, with TRBD2 matching 7 bases. TRBV23-1 is treated as an ORF (open reading frame) with a function not yet certain. The ends lost 2 bases at V and 0 bases at J; junction bases unmatched: 3. The CDR3 runs 16 residues. The DNA for the CDR3 is TGCGCCAGCAGTCAACCTGGGACTACGAACACCGGGGAGCTGTTTTTT. Translating gives CASSQPGTTNTGELFF.

This chain connects TRBV12-3 or TRBV12-4 to TRBJ2-7; the match to TRBD1 covers 10 bases. This CDR3 has 12 residues. V was clipped by 5 bases and J by 13 bases; unmatched bases: 8. CDR3 sequence: CASSPAGTGVYF. In DNA, the CDR3 is TGTGCCAGCAGTCCAGCCGGGACAGGGGTATACTTC.

V gene TRBV10-3 combines with J gene TRBJ2-7, with D possibly being TRBD1 (5 bases). This CDR3 has 12 amino acids. Per the germline V gene, CDR1 is ENHRY and CDR2 is SYGVKD. Trimming took 10 bases from V and 1 from J, leaving 11 bases between them. The CDR3 is CATRSGSYEQYF. The DNA of the CDR3 is TGTGCCACAAGGTCAGGGTCCTACGAGCAGTACTTC.

The V call is TRBV27, the J call TRBJ1-6, with TRBD1 as a possible D gene (5 bases). Trimming pared 4 bases from V and 6 bases from J, leaving 7 bases between. The V gene's germline CDR1 is MNHEY and CDR2 SMNVEV (reference sequence). The CDR3 runs 13 residues. In DNA form, the CDR3 reads TGTGCCAGCAGTTACGGGGCTAATTCACCCCTCCACTTT. It encodes CASSYGANSPLHF.

The J gene is TRBJ1-5, the V gene TRBV18; D is unclear. Germline V gene data show CDR1 as KGHSH and CDR2 as LQKENI. This CDR3 is built from 12 residues. V was trimmed by 3 bases and J by 5 bases, leaving 5 bases between them. The chain's CDR3 is CASSPGYQPQHF. For the CDR3, the DNA is TGTGCCAGCTCACCGGGGTATCAGCCCCAGCATTTT.

The chain employs TRBV19 and TRBJ2-3; the D gene is possibly TRBD2 (6 bases). This CDR3 has 13 residues. Trimming pared 3 bases from V and 3 bases from J, leaving 7 bases between. The germline V gene encodes CDR1 LNHDA and CDR2 SQIVND (reference sequence). In DNA form, the CDR3 reads TGTGCCAGTAGTATCGGGACTACAGATACGCAGTATTTT. It translates to CASSIGTTDTQYF.

The sample holds a few counts of this clonotype. The chain is built from TRBV13 and TRBJ1-5, with D possibly TRBD1 on 5 matching bases. CDR3 length: 14 residues. CDR1 and CDR2 from the germline V gene are PRHDT and FYEKMQ (reference sequence). V was shortened by 6 bases and J by 4 bases, with 13 bases between the two germline ends. CDR3 bases: TGTGCCAGCAGGGGGGACGGCCTAAATCAGCCCCAGCATTTT. Translated: CASRGDGLNQPQHF.

J is TRBJ2-7 and V is TRBV15; tentative D call: TRBD1 (6 bases). V lost 2 bases and J 0 bases, leaving 20 bases between the germline ends. Germline lookup yields CDR1 LNHNV and CDR2 YYDKDF (reference sequence). This CDR3 contains 18 residues. The chain's CDR3 is CATSRPKQGSSSSYEQYF. The DNA for the CDR3 is TGTGCCACCAGCAGACCTAAGCAGGGGAGTTCGTCCTCCTACGAGCAGTACTTC. The whole variable domain, filled in from reference TRBV15 and TRBJ2-7, reads DAMVIQNPRYQVTQFGKPVTLSCSQTLNHNVMYWYQQKSSQAPKLLFHYYDKDFNNEADTPDNFQSRRPNTSFCFLDIRSPGLGDTAMYLCATSRPKQGSSSSYEQYFGPGTRLTVT.

This sequence joins TRBV11-1 and TRBJ2-3; unclear D gene. This CDR3 region has 12 residues. The V end lost 5 bases, the J end lost 6 bases, and 9 bases lay between the germline ends. Germline lookup yields CDR1 SGHAT and CDR2 FQDESV (reference sequence). Here the CDR3 DNA reads TGTGCCAGCAGCCCGCTGCAGGATACGCAGTATTTT. Its translation is CASSPLQDTQYF.

J is TRBJ2-7 and V is TRBV10-1, with TRBD1 identical over 8 bases. CDR1 is WNHNN and CDR2 is SYGVQD in the germline V gene (reference sequence). The V segment lost 4 bases and the J segment 5 bases; nucleotides outside the gene matches: 1. The CDR3 has 12 residues. Here the CDR3 DNA reads TGCGCCAGCAGTGTGACAGGGGACGAGCAGTACTTC. Translated, it gives CASSVTGDEQYF.

J is TRBJ2-7 and V is TRBV2; 10 bases match TRBD2. Germline assignment: CDR1 SNHLY and CDR2 FYNNEI. The CDR3 is 15 amino acids. Trimming took 4 bases from V and 4 from J; bases not matched to a gene: 7. CDR3 nucleotides: TGTGCCAGCAGTGCGTTGGGGACTAGCGCTTACGAGCAGTACTTC. Its protein product is CASSALGTSAYEQYF.

J is TRBJ2-7 and V is TRBV10-1; D is ambiguous. This CDR3 contains 10 residues. In germline, CDR1 is WNHNN, CDR2 SYGVQD (reference sequence). Trimming removed 3 bases at V and 6 bases at J, with 3 bases between. Written as DNA, the CDR3 is TGCGCCAGCAGTGACTGCGAGCAGTACTTC. This translates into CASSDCEQYF.

The genes are TRBV11-2 and TRBJ1-4; 10 nucleotides match TRBD1. This CDR3 has 16 amino acids. The V gene end was trimmed by 3 bases and the J gene end by 10 bases; junction bases not matched to a gene: 11. Germline values: CDR1 SGHAT, CDR2 FQNNGV. CDR3 residues: CASSFPPTGGGGKLFF. The CDR3, as DNA: TGTGCCAGCAGCTTTCCACCGACAGGGGGCGGTGGAAAACTGTTTTTT.

V is TRBV4-3 and J is TRBJ1-1; a weak D match, TRBD1 (5 bases). Germline V gene sequence: CDR1 LGHNA, CDR2 YSLEER. The V gene lost 4 bases and the J gene lost 7 bases, with 13 bases spanning the gap. The CDR3 consists of 13 residues. CDR3 sequence (DNA): TGCGCCAGCAGCCTACGGGACGGATTTGAAGCTTTCTTT. Translated: CASSLRDGFEAFF.

The gene calls are TRBV5-6 and TRBJ2-7, with TRBD1 identical over 9 bases. CDR1 is SGHDT and CDR2 is YYEEEE in the germline V gene. The CDR3 loop spans 15 amino acids. Unmatched junction bases numbered 5, after V lost 3 bases and J lost 1 base. The CDR3 bases are TGTGCCAGCAGCTACACCGGGACAGGGTCCTACGAGCAGTACTTC. Protein product: CASSYTGTGSYEQYF.

The J gene is TRBJ2-5, the V gene TRBV30, with TRBD2 matching 8 bases. Unmatched junction bases numbered 7, after V lost 5 bases and J lost 5 bases. Germline loops: CDR1 GTSNPN, CDR2 SVGIG (reference sequence). CDR3 size: 13 residues. For the CDR3, the DNA is TGTGCCTGGGTTGGACTAGCTCGCGAGACCCAGTACTTC. Translated: CAWVGLARETQYF.

The chain recombines TRBV13 with TRBJ2-2, with D perhaps assigned TRBD1 or TRBD2 (7 bases each). This CDR3 comprises 13 residues. Germline-derived CDR1 and CDR2 are PRHDT and FYEKMQ (reference sequence). Between the trimmed V and J ends, which lost 7 bases and 3 bases, there was a span of 9 bases. CDR3: CASTGGDTGELFF. In nucleotides, the CDR3 is TGTGCCAGCACAGGGGGGGACACCGGGGAGCTGTTTTTT.

This clonotype was picked up one time. This chain connects TRBV12-3 or TRBV12-4 to TRBJ2-7; no clear D. The CDR3 loop spans 12 amino acids. V lost 3 bases and J 2 bases, leaving 5 bases between the germline ends. The CDR3 is CASSFGTYEQYF. The CDR3 DNA sequence: TGTGCCAGCAGTTTTGGGACCTACGAGCAGTACTTC.